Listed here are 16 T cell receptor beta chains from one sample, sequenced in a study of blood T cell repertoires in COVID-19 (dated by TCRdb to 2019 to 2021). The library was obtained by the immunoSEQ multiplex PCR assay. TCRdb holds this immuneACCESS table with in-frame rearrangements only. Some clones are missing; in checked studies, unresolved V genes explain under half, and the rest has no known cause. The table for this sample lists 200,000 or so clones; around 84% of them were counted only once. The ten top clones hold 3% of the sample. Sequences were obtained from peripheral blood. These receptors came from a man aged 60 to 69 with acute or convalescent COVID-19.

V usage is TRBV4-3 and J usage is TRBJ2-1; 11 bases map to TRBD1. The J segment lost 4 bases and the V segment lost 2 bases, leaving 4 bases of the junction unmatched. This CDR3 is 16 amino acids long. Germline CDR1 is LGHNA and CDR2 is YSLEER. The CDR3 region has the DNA TGCGCCAGCAGCCAAAAAGGGACAGGGGGTTACAATGAGCAGTTCTTC. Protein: CASSQKGTGGYNEQFF.

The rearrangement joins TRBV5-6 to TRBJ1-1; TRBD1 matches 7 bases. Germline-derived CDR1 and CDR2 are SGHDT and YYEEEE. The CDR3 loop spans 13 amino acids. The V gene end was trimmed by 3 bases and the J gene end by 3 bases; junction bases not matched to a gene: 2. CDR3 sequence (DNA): TGTGCCAGCAGCTCGACAGGGCACACTGAAGCTTTCTTT. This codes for CASSSTGHTEAFF.

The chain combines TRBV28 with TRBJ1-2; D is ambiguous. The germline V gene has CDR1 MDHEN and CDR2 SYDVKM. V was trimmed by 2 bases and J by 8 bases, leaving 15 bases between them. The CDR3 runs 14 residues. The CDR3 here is CASSLQPSLGGYTF. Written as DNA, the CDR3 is TGTGCCAGCAGTTTACAGCCTTCCCTAGGAGGCTACACCTTC.

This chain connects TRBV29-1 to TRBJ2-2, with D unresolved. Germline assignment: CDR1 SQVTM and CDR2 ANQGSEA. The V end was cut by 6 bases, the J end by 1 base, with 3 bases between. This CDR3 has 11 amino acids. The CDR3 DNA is TGCAGCGTCCGGAACACCGGGGAGCTGTTTTTT. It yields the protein CSVRNTGELFF.

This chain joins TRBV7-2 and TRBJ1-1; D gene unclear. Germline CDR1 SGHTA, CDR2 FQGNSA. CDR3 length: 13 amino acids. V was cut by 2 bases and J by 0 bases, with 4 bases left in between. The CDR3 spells CASSLRMNTEAFF. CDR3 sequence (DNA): TGTGCCAGCAGCTTACGTATGAACACTGAAGCTTTCTTT.

As DNA, the CDR3 is TGCGCCAGCAGCTCGATGGGGGGGCAGTACGAGCAGTACTTC. Its translation: CASSSMGGQYEQYF. This chain links TRBV5-1 with TRBJ2-7; possible D gene TRBD2, 7 bases. From germline, CDR1 is SGHRS and CDR2 YFSETQ. The CDR3 spans 14 residues. The V and J ends lost 3 bases and 4 bases respectively, with 14 bases between them.

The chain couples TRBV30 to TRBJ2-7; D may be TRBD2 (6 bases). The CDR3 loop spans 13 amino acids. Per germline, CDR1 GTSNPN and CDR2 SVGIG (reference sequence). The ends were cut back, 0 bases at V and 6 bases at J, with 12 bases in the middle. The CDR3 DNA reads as TGTGCCTGGAGTGTACTAAGGGGAGGCGAGCAGTACTTC. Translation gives CAWSVLRGGEQYF. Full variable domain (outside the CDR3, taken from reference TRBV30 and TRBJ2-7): SQTIHQWPATLVQPVGSPLSLECTVEGTSNPNLYWYRQAAGRGLQLLFYSVGIGQISSEVPQNLSASRPQDRQFILSSKKLLLSDSGFYLCAWSVLRGGEQYFGPGTRLTVT.

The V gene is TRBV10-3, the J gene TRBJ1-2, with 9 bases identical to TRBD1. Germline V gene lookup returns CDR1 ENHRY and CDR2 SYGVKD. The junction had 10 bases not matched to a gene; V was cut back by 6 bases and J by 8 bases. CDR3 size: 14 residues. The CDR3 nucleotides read TGTGCCATCAGACAGGGGGCGCCGTCCCCGGGCTACACCTTC. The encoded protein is CAIRQGAPSPGYTF.

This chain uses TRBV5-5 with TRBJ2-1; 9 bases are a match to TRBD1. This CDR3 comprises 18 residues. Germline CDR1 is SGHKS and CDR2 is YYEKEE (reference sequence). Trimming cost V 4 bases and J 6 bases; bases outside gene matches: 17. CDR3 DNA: TGTGCCAGCAGCCGACAAACTTCTACAGGGGGCGTGGTCAATGAGCAGTTCTTC. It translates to CASSRQTSTGGVVNEQFF. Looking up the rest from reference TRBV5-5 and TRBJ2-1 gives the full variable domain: DAGVTQSPTHLIKTRGQQVTLRCSPISGHKSVSWYQQVLGQGPQFIFQYYEKEERGRGNFPDRFSARQFPNYSSELNVNALLLGDSALYLCASSRQTSTGGVVNEQFFGPGTRLTVL.

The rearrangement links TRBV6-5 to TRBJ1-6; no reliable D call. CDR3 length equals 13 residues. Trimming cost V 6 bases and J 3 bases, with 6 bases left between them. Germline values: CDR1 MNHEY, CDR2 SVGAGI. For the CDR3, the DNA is TGTGCCAGCAGGAGGAACTATAATTCACCCCTCCACTTT. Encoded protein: CASRRNYNSPLHF.

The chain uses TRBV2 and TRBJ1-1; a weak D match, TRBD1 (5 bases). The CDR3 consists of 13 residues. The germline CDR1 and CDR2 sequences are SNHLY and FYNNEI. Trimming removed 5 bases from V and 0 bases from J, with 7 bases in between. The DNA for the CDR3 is TGTGCCAGCAGTCGGGACTTGAACACTGAAGCTTTCTTT. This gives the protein CASSRDLNTEAFF.

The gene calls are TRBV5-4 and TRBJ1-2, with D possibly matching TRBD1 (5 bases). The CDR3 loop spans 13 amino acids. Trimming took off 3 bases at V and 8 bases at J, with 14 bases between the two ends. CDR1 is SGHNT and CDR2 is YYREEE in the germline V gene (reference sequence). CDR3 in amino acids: CASSSPLGGGYTF. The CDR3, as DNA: TGTGCCAGCAGCTCCCCCCTGGGGGGGGGCTACACCTTC. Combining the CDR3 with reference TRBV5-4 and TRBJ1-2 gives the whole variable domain ETGVTQSPTHLIKTRGQQVTLRCSSQSGHNTVSWYQQALGQGPQFIFQYYREEENGRGNFPPRFSGLQFPNYSSELNVNALELDDSALYLCASSSPLGGGYTFGSGTRLTVV.

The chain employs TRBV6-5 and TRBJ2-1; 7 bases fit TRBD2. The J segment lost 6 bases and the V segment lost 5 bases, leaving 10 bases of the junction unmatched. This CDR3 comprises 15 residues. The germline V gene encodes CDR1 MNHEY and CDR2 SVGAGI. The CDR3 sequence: CASSPVGGGLNEQFF. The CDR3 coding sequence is TGTGCCAGCAGTCCCGTGGGCGGGGGTCTCAATGAGCAGTTCTTC.

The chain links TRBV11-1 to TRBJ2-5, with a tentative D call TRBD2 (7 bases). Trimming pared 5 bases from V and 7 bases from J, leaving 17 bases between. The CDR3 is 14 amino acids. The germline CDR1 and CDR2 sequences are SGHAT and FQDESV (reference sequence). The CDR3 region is CASSARGRDGTQYF. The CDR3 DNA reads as TGTGCCAGCAGCGCGCGGGGGCGCGACGGGACCCAGTACTTC.

CDR3 coding DNA: TGTGCCAGCACCACTGGAGGGGTCGGGGCAGATACGCAGTATTTT. Translated: CASTTGGVGADTQYF. This chain joins TRBV5-8 and TRBJ2-3; D perhaps matches TRBD2 (6 bases). Germline CDR1 and CDR2: SGHTS and YDEGEE. This CDR3 region has 15 residues. V lost 6 bases and J lost 4, with 18 bases in between.

The CDR3 spells CASSPRTGSYNEQFF. In DNA form, the CDR3 reads TGTGCCAGCAGCCCACGGACAGGATCCTACAATGAGCAGTTCTTC. This chain links TRBV11-2 with TRBJ2-1, with TRBD1 matching over 7 bases. Germline CDR1 is SGHAT and CDR2 is FQNNGV. The CDR3 runs 15 residues. Trimming cost V 5 bases and J 1 base; bases outside gene matches: 5.